The 18 T cell receptor beta chains presented below share a single source sample, sequenced in a study of T cell changes during pregnancy in multiple sclerosis. TCRdb's table, derived via immunoSEQ multiplex PCR, lists solely in-frame clones and lacks some. The data hold some 60,000 clones, with around 90% observed a single time. Sequencing used peripheral blood, obtained in the third trimester of pregnancy. These TCRs come from a female donor in good health, enrolled as a control in a pregnancy study.

This clone showed up just once. The chain has TRBV27 and TRBJ1-1; D not resolved. V was shortened by 5 bases and J by 2 bases, with 15 bases between the two germline ends. Germline loops: CDR1 MNHEY, CDR2 SMNVEV (reference sequence). The CDR3 is 15 residues long. The CDR3 is CASSRGDRANTEAFF. As DNA, the CDR3 is TGTGCCAGCAGTCGCGGGGATCGGGCCAACACTGAAGCTTTCTTT.

This sequence joins TRBV2 and TRBJ1-1, with a weak D call TRBD1 (5 bases). The CDR3 is 13 residues long. CDR1 and CDR2 from the germline V gene are SNHLY and FYNNEI. Between the trimmed V and J ends, which lost 2 bases and 3 bases, there was a span of 7 bases. The CDR3 is CASSEIGDTEAFF. The DNA of the CDR3 is TGTGCCAGCAGTGAAATAGGGGACACTGAAGCTTTCTTT.

V usage is TRBV10-3 and J usage is TRBJ2-1, with D possibly TRBD2 on 5 matching bases. The germline V gene has CDR1 ENHRY and CDR2 SYGVKD. This CDR3 is built from 16 residues. V shed 0 bases and J shed 1 base, with 10 bases lying between them. The CDR3: CAISESGLGSYNEQFF. The DNA of the CDR3 is TGTGCCATCAGTGAGTCAGGACTGGGGTCCTACAATGAGCAGTTCTTC.

This rearrangement joins TRBV5-8 to TRBJ2-3; the match to TRBD2 covers 10 bases. The CDR3 has 15 amino acids. Germline loops: CDR1 SGHTS, CDR2 YDEGEE. V was pared by 3 bases and J by 3 bases, with 4 bases of the junction left unmatched. The CDR3 reads CASSSSSGGTDTQYF. The CDR3 nucleotides are TGTGCCAGCAGCTCCTCTAGCGGGGGTACAGATACGCAGTATTTT.

In the case of this clone: Other nucleotide sequences in the sample specify the same CDR3. This chain connects TRBV7-2 to TRBJ1-5; no clear D. This CDR3 is built from 13 residues. Between the trimmed V and J ends, which lost 5 bases and 2 bases, there was a span of 7 bases. Germline-derived CDR1 and CDR2 are SGHTA and FQGNSA. CDR3 nucleotide sequence: TGTGCCAGCAGCCTGAGGGGCAATCAGCCCCAGCATTTT. Translated, it gives CASSLRGNQPQHF.

The rearrangement uses TRBV19 and TRBJ1-2; possibly TRBD1 for D (5 bases). The germline V gene has CDR1 LNHDA and CDR2 SQIVND (reference sequence). This CDR3 has 13 residues. Trimming cost V 3 bases and J 4 bases, with 9 bases left between them. The CDR3 coding sequence is TGTGCCAGTAGTATTGACACAGGCTATGGCTACACCTTC. Amino acids: CASSIDTGYGYTF.

The V and J genes are TRBV7-9 and TRBJ2-1; maybe TRBD2 (5 bases). V was pared by 6 bases and J by 7 bases, with 16 bases between. This CDR3 has 14 amino acids. The germline CDR1 and CDR2 sequences are SEHNR and FQNEAQ (reference sequence). The CDR3 region has the DNA TGTGCCAGCAGGAAAACTAGTTTTATAAATGAGCAGTTCTTC. Its protein product is CASRKTSFINEQFF. The full variable domain, in which reference TRBV7-9 and TRBJ2-1 provide the parts outside the CDR3, is DTGVSQNPRHKITKRGQNVTFRCDPISEHNRLYWYRQTLGQGPEFLTYFQNEAQLEKSRLLSDRFSAERPKGSFSTLEIQRTEQGDSAMYLCASRKTSFINEQFFGPGTRLTVL.

This clone was detected once. The rearrangement links TRBV4-1 to TRBJ1-1; maybe TRBD1 (6 bases). Germline CDR1 MGHRA, CDR2 YSYEKL. This CDR3 contains 16 residues. Trimming took off 2 bases at V and 4 bases at J, with 17 bases between the two ends. In DNA form, the CDR3 reads TGCGCCAGCAGCCAAAAGGACAGTCGCATCATCACTGAAGCTTTCTTT. It specifies CASSQKDSRIITEAFF.

The V gene is TRBV19, the J gene TRBJ2-2; a possible D gene is TRBD2 (5 bases). Germline V gives CDR1 LNHDA, CDR2 SQIVND (reference sequence). With 10 bases removed from V and 0 bases from J, the gap between germline ends came to 12 bases. This CDR3 has 14 residues. The CDR3 coding sequence is TGTGCCACCCTAGCCATACCGAACACCGGGGAGCTGTTTTTT. It encodes CATLAIPNTGELFF.

The V gene is TRBV7-2, the J gene TRBJ1-1; D possibly corresponds to TRBD1 (5 bases). CDR1 is SGHTA and CDR2 is FQGNSA in the germline V gene. This CDR3 is built from 17 residues. The germline V and J ends were trimmed by 3 bases and 2 bases, with 19 bases remaining between them. The DNA of the CDR3 is TGTGCCAGCAGCTTGGGGTTTGTCGGGGGACTCAACACTGAAGCTTTCTTT. This codes for CASSLGFVGGLNTEAFF.

This sequence joins TRBV6-6 and TRBJ2-7, with D maybe TRBD2 (6 bases). V dropped 0 bases and J dropped 4 bases, with 10 bases sitting between them. CDR3 size: 14 residues. CDR1 and CDR2 (germline): MNHNY, SVGAGI (reference sequence). DNA of the CDR3: TGTGCCAGCAGTTACTCGACTAGTTTGTACGAGCAGTACTTC. It yields the protein CASSYSTSLYEQYF.

In its sample, this clone was seen a few times. This sequence joins TRBV30 and TRBJ1-1, with D tentatively TRBD1 (5 bases). CDR3 size: 12 residues. Trimming took off 4 bases at V and 4 bases at J, with 10 bases between the two ends. Germline CDR1 reads GTSNPN; CDR2 reads SVGIG (reference sequence). CDR3 nucleotide sequence: TGTGCCTGGACAGGGAGGCCCACTGAAGCTTTCTTT. The encoded protein is CAWTGRPTEAFF.

The CDR3 loop reads CASSDKTSGGSYEQYF. The CDR3 region has the DNA TGTGCCAGTAGTGACAAAACTAGCGGGGGCTCCTACGAGCAGTACTTC. The rearrangement links TRBV19 to TRBJ2-7; 11 nucleotides align to TRBD2. With 5 bases clipped from V and 0 bases from J, the junction kept 6 bases outside the gene matches. The CDR3 runs 16 residues. From germline, CDR1 is LNHDA and CDR2 SQIVND (reference sequence).

This chain uses TRBV10-3 with TRBJ2-1; 9 nucleotides match TRBD1. Germline CDR1 reads ENHRY; CDR2 reads SYGVKD. V was clipped by 6 bases and J by 1 base; unmatched bases: 7. The CDR3 covers 16 residues. CDR3 DNA: TGTGCCATCAGGGAAGGACAGGGGTCTTCCTACAATGAGCAGTTCTTC. It translates to CAIREGQGSSYNEQFF.

The chain uses TRBV12-5 and TRBJ2-2; D is unresolved. The CDR3 length is 12 residues. The germline gives CDR1 LGHNT, CDR2 FRNRAP. Trimming pared 2 bases from V and 6 bases from J, leaving 4 bases between. This CDR3 is CASGLSAGELFF. The CDR3 bases are TGTGCTAGTGGTTTGAGCGCCGGGGAGCTGTTTTTT.

V and J are TRBV10-3 and TRBJ2-1, with 7 bases matching TRBD1. Unmatched junction bases numbered 6, after V lost 8 bases and J lost 5 bases. The CDR3 loop spans 13 amino acids. Germline CDR1 ENHRY, CDR2 SYGVKD. The DNA for the CDR3 is TGTGCCATCTATGGGGGACAGAACAATGAGCAGTTCTTC. Translated, it gives CAIYGGQNNEQFF.

This chain connects TRBV9 to TRBJ2-2, with 9 bases that match TRBD1. The V and J ends lost 0 bases and 3 bases, in that order; junction bases with no gene match: 6. The CDR3 has 17 residues. CDR1 and CDR2 (germline): SGDLS, YYNGEE. In DNA, the CDR3 is TGTGCCAGCAGCGTAGAAACAGGGGGCTTGGACACCGGGGAGCTGTTTTTT. It codes for CASSVETGGLDTGELFF. The variable domain in full, with the rest retrieved from reference TRBV9 and TRBJ2-2, is DSGVTQTPKHLITATGQRVTLRCSPRSGDLSVYWYQQSLDQGLQFLIQYYNGEERAKGNILERFSAQQFPDLHSELNLSSLELGDSALYFCASSVETGGLDTGELFFGEGSRLTVL.

The chain carries TRBV5-1 and TRBJ2-1; the D gene is possibly TRBD1 (5 bases). Germline-derived CDR1 and CDR2 are SGHRS and YFSETQ. The CDR3 sequence is 12 residues long. The V and J ends lost 4 bases and 10 bases respectively, with 12 bases between them. CDR3 DNA sequence: TGCGCCAGCAGCCAGGGTCGAAAAGAGCAGTTCTTC. Translated, it gives CASSQGRKEQFF.